A single sample gave rise to the 18 T cell receptor beta chains below, sequenced in a study of identical twins. TCRdb ran MiXCR on the 5' RACE reads and lists one entry per CDR3 protein. The sample yields 450,000 to 500,000 distinct CDR3 sequences, more than 13% seen once. These data were likewise used in another study, on yellow fever vaccine responses in identical twins.

Material: CD4+ T cells sorted from blood. The receptors derive from a woman aged 18 to 35 in good health.

The chain joins TRBV27 to TRBJ2-1; 10 positions match TRBD2. In germline, CDR1 is MNHEY, CDR2 SMNVEV (reference sequence). The CDR3 has 15 residues. The junction had 6 bases not matched to a gene; V was cut back by 4 bases and J by 6 bases. In DNA, the CDR3 is TGTGCCAGCAGTTCTCTAGCGGGAGTTTCCAATGAGCAGTTCTTC. Translation gives CASSSLAGVSNEQFF.

This clonotype was observed a handful of times. This sequence joins TRBV7-3 and TRBJ1-6; maybe TRBD1 (5 bases). Germline CDR1 SGHTA, CDR2 FQGTGA. The ends were cut back, 2 bases at V and 7 bases at J, with 9 bases in the middle. The CDR3 covers 14 residues. The CDR3 loop reads CASSLLGENSPLHF. The CDR3 DNA reads TGTGCCAGCAGCTTATTGGGGGAGAATTCACCCCTCCACTTT. The whole variable domain, filled in from reference TRBV7-3 and TRBJ1-6, reads GAGVSQTPSNKVTEKGKYVELRCDPISGHTALYWYRQSLGQGPEFLIYFQGTGAADDSGLPNDRFFAVRPEGSVSTLKIQRTERGDSAVYLCASSLLGENSPLHFGNGTRLTVT.

This clonotype showed up just a few times. The chain has TRBV5-1 and TRBJ2-3; D is ambiguous. Trimming stripped 0 bases from V and 4 bases from J, with 9 bases between. The CDR3 loop spans 14 amino acids. Germline CDR1 and CDR2: SGHRS and YFSETQ. The CDR3 sequence: CASSLAFSSDTQYF. The CDR3 DNA sequence: TGCGCCAGCAGCTTGGCGTTCAGTTCAGATACGCAGTATTTT.

The chain is built from TRBV3-1 and TRBJ1-1; D unclear. V lost 4 bases and J lost 1, with 13 bases in between. The V gene's germline CDR1 is LGHDT and CDR2 YNNKEL (reference sequence). This CDR3 is 15 amino acids long. The CDR3 reads CASSPGGNRNTEAFF. In nucleotides, the CDR3 is TGTGCCAGCAGCCCCGGCGGAAACAGGAACACTGAAGCTTTCTTT.

This clonotype showed up just a few times. J is TRBJ1-3 and V is TRBV10-3, with TRBD1 matching over 10 bases. This CDR3 region has 13 residues. CDR1 is ENHRY and CDR2 is SYGVKD in the germline V gene. V gave up 8 bases and J gave up 4 bases; unmatched junction bases: 2. Here the CDR3 reads CAIRDRGGNTIYF. The CDR3 DNA sequence: TGTGCCATCCGGGACAGGGGAGGAAACACCATATATTTT.

The chain combines TRBV4-3 with TRBJ2-7; the D gene is possibly TRBD1 (6 bases). The CDR3 has 16 residues. Trimming cost V 0 bases and J 0 bases, with 12 bases left between them. Germline V CDR1 and CDR2: LGHNA, YSLEER. The CDR3 DNA follows: TGCGCCAGCAGCCAAGATGAGGGGGAAGGCTCCTACGAGCAGTACTTC. It yields the protein CASSQDEGEGSYEQYF.

This clonotype was found a few times. V gene TRBV28 combines with J gene TRBJ2-2; D ambiguous. Trimming removed 8 bases at V and 4 bases at J, with 2 bases between. This CDR3 has 10 residues. Germline-derived CDR1 and CDR2 are MDHEN and SYDVKM. The CDR3 region has the DNA TGTGCCAGCTCCACCGGGGAGCTGTTTTTT. Translated, it gives CASSTGELFF. Full variable domain (remainder filled in from reference TRBV28 and TRBJ2-2): DVKVTQSSRYLVKRTGEKVFLECVQDMDHENMFWYRQDPGLGLRLIYFSYDVKMKEKGDIPEGYSVSREKKERFSLILESASTNQTSMYLCASSTGELFFGEGSRLTVL.

There are many counts of this clonotype. The V call is TRBV5-1, the J call TRBJ2-5, with D possibly TRBD1 on 6 matching bases. The ends were cut back, 3 bases at V and 4 bases at J, with 7 bases in the middle. This CDR3 region has 12 residues. Germline lookup yields CDR1 SGHRS and CDR2 YFSETQ. The CDR3 sequence: CASSSRGETQYF. In nucleotides, the CDR3 is TGCGCCAGCAGCTCCAGGGGAGAGACCCAGTACTTC.

The chain couples TRBV20-1 to TRBJ2-1, with D unclear. Germline loops: CDR1 DFQATT, CDR2 SNEGSKA (reference sequence). V dropped 3 bases and J dropped 2 bases, with 8 bases sitting between them. This CDR3 has 13 residues. DNA of the CDR3: TGCAGTGCTAGGAATCTAGCCTACAATGAGCAGTTCTTC. Residues: CSARNLAYNEQFF.

This clonotype has more than one count but fewer than ten. The chain's CDR3 is CAIRRTGTGVSDTQYF. The CDR3 coding sequence is TGTGCCATCAGGCGAACCGGGACAGGGGTGTCAGATACGCAGTATTTT. This chain joins TRBV10-3 and TRBJ2-3, with TRBD1 identical over 10 bases. Per the germline V gene, CDR1 is ENHRY and CDR2 is SYGVKD. This CDR3 comprises 16 residues. The V and J ends lost 6 bases and 4 bases, in that order; junction bases with no gene match: 10.

The chain couples TRBV5-1 to TRBJ1-5; TRBD1 agrees at 8 bases. Germline CDR1 and CDR2: SGHRS and YFSETQ. CDR3 size: 14 residues. Trimming cost V 4 bases and J 7 bases; bases outside gene matches: 7. CDR3 sequence reads: CASSPQGAGQPQHF. CDR3 sequence (DNA): TGCGCCAGCAGCCCCCAGGGGGCAGGGCAGCCCCAGCATTTT. Together with reference TRBV5-1 and TRBJ1-5, the CDR3 gives the full variable domain: KAGVTQTPRYLIKTRGQQVTLSCSPISGHRSVSWYQQTPGQGLQFLFEYFSETQRNKGNFPGRFSGRQFSNSRSEMNVSTLELGDSALYLCASSPQGAGQPQHFGDGTRLSIL.

V is TRBV27 and J is TRBJ1-2; 9 nucleotides align to TRBD1. The V and J ends lost 0 bases and 6 bases, in that order; junction bases with no gene match: 2. Germline V gives CDR1 MNHEY, CDR2 SMNVEV (reference sequence). The CDR3 covers 14 residues. The chain's CDR3 is CASSLSGQGDGYTF. CDR3 coding DNA: TGTGCCAGCAGTTTATCGGGACAGGGTGATGGCTACACCTTC.

This clonotype occurred a few times. The chain employs TRBV12-3 or TRBV12-4 and TRBJ2-6; D might be TRBD2 (6 bases). This CDR3 contains 19 residues. Trimming took 4 bases from V and 2 from J, leaving 21 bases between them. CDR3 nucleotide sequence: TGTGCCAGCAGTTCTCGGGACGGGAGAAGAGAAACTGGGGCCAACGTCCTGACTTTC. Amino acids: CASSSRDGRRETGANVLTF.

In its sample, this clonotype was seen a few times. This chain joins TRBV5-1 and TRBJ2-5; 7 bases map to TRBD1. Looked up from germline, CDR1 is SGHRS and CDR2 is YFSETQ. Trimming at V came to 4 bases and at J to 2 bases, leaving 8 bases not matched to a gene. The CDR3 covers 15 residues. CDR3 sequence reads: CASSLGDSQQETQYF. CDR3 DNA: TGCGCCAGCAGCCTGGGGGACAGCCAGCAAGAGACCCAGTACTTC.

This chain connects TRBV4-2 to TRBJ2-1; D is undetermined. Trimming took off 1 base at V and 4 bases at J, with 11 bases between the two ends. The CDR3 totals 15 residues. CDR1 LGHNA and CDR2 YNFKEQ come from the germline V gene. CDR3 nucleotides: TGTGCCAGCAGCCAAGTCACCACCGCTTACAATGAGCAGTTCTTC. As protein: CASSQVTTAYNEQFF.

This rearrangement joins TRBV9 to TRBJ2-7, with 9 bases identical to TRBD1. The CDR3 is 15 amino acids. Trimming took 3 bases from V and 2 from J; bases not matched to a gene: 6. The germline gives CDR1 SGDLS, CDR2 YYNGEE. CDR3 nucleotides: TGTGCCAGCAGCGCTACCGGGACAGGGCCCTACGAGCAGTACTTC. This encodes CASSATGTGPYEQYF.

This clonotype was seen a handful of times. This chain connects TRBV20-1 to TRBJ2-5; D call uncertain. Germline lookup yields CDR1 DFQATT and CDR2 SNEGSKA (reference sequence). The CDR3 totals 12 residues. Trimming removed 3 bases from V and 1 base from J, with 6 bases in between. CDR3 sequence reads: CSASLSQETQYF. The CDR3 bases are TGCAGTGCTAGTTTATCCCAAGAGACCCAGTACTTC.

This clonotype was seen many times. The chain is built from TRBV5-1 and TRBJ1-1, with a weak D call TRBD1 (5 bases). This CDR3 has 15 amino acids. V gave up 0 bases and J gave up 6 bases, with 15 bases separating them. CDR1 and CDR2 from the germline V gene are SGHRS and YFSETQ. The CDR3 is CASSLGQTGIAEAFF. CDR3 in DNA: TGCGCCAGCAGCTTGGGACAGACGGGTATCGCTGAAGCTTTCTTT.